This TCR beta chain was captured by sequencing in a study of patients and donors after allogeneic stem cell transplantation. In this sample, this clonotype turned up many times. This CDR3 is built from 14 residues. Trimming took off 1 base at V and 10 bases at J, with 16 bases between the two ends. TCRdb processed the RT-PCR reads anew with MiXCR; each CDR3 protein has one entry. The sample yields about 160,000 distinct CDR3 sequences, approximately 31% seen once. The sequencing input was blood, either unsorted or a sorted T cell fraction (not recorded which). The V and J genes are TRBV12-3 or TRBV12-4 and TRBJ1-1, with D maybe TRBD1 (5 bases). The receptor was derived from a human donor who was either an allogeneic HSCT recipient or a stem cell or donor lymphocyte infusion donor (not recorded which). It is not recorded whose cells these are; they may come from a transplant donor. CDR3 sequence reads: CASSLEPNDRSAFF. In DNA form, the CDR3 reads TGTGCCAGCAGTTTAGAACCTAACGACAGATCAGCTTTCTTT.